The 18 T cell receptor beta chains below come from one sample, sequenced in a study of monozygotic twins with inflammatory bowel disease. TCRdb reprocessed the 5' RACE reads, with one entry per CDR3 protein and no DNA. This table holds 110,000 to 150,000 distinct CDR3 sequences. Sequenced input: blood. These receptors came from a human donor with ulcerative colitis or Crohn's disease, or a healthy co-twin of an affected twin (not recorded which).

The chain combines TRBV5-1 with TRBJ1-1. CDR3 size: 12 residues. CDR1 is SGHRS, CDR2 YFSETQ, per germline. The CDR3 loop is CASSFLNTEAFF.

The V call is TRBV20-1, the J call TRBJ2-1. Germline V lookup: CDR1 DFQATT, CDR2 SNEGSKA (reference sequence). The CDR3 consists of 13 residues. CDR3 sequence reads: CSARVAATKEQFF.

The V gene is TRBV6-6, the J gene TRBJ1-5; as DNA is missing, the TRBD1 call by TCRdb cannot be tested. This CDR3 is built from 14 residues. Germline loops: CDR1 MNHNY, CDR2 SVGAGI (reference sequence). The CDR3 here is CASSYQQGNQPQHF.

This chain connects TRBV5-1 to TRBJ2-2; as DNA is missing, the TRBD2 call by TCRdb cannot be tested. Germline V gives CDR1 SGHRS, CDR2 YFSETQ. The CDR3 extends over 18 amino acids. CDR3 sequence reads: CASSLIGRRARNTGELFF. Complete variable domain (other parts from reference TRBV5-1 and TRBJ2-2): KAGVTQTPRYLIKTRGQQVTLSCSPISGHRSVSWYQQTPGQGLQFLFEYFSETQRNKGNFPGRFSGRQFSNSRSEMNVSTLELGDSALYLCASSLIGRRARNTGELFFGEGSRLTVL.

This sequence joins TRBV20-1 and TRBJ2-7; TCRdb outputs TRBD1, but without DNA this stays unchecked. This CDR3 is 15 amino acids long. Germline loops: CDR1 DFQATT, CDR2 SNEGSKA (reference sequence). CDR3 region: CSARAVRDGYYEQYF.

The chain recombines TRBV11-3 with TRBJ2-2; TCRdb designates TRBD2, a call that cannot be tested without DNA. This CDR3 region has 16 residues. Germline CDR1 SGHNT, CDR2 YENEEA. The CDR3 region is CASSPAKALDTGELFF.

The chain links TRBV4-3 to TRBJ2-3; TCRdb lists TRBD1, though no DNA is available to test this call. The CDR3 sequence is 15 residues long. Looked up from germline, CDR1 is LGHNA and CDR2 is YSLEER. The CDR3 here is CASSSDRPNTDTQYF.

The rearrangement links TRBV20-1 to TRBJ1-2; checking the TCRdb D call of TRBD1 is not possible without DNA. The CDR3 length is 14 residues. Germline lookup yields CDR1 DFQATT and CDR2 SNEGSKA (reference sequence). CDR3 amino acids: CSASRQGANYGYTF.

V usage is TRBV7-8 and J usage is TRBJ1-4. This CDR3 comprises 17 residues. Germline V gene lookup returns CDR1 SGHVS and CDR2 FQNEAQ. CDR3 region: CASSLATHRASNEKLFF.

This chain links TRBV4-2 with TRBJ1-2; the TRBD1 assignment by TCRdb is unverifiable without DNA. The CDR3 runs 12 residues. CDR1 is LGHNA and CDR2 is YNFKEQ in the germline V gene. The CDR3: CASSRGGYGYTF.

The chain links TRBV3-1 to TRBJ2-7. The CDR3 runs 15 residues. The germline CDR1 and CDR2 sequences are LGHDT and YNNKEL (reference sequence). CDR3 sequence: CASSPYQARSYEQYF.

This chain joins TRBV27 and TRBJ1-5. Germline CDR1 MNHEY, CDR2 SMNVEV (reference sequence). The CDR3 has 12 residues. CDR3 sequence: CASSSGTLPQHF.

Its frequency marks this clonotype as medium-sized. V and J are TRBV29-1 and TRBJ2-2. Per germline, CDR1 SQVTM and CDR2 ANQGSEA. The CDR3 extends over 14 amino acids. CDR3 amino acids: CSVEWPTNTGELFF.

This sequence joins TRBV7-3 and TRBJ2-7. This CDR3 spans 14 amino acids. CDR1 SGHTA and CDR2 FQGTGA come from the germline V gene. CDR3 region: CASSLGGSGYEQYF.

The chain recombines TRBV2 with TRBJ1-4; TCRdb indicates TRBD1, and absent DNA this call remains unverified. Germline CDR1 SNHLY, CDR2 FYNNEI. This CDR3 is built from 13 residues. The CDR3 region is CASLTGADEKLFF.

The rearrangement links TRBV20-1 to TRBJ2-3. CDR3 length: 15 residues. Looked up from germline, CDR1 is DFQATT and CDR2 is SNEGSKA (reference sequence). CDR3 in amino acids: CSASLRVRSTDMQYF.

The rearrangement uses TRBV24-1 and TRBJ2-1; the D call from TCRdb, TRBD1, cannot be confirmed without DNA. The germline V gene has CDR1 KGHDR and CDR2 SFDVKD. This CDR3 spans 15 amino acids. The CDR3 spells CATSDTGGDRDEQFF.

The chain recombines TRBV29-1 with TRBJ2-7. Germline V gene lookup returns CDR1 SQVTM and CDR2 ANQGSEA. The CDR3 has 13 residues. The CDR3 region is CSVVGTANYEQYF.